These 2 T cell receptor beta chains were all obtained from the same sample, sequenced in a study of vaccination and CD4 T cells after COVID-19. An Oncomine TCR Beta short-read assay was used to sequence the DNA from cultured CD4+ T cells. MiXCR, applied by TCRdb to the PCR reads, yields one record per CDR3 protein. The profile shows about 12,000 distinct CDR3 sequences, roughly 66% of them singletons. Their target antigens are unknown. The treatment is: roughly 10-day PBMC culture with coronavirus spike peptide pools or control peptides (ViraFEST assay). What was sequenced was CD4+ T cells from blood, cultured in vitro. These receptors came from a human donor who had recovered from COVID-19.

This clonotype was counted only a few times. The rearrangement links TRBV2 to TRBJ1-2; 10 nucleotides line up with TRBD1. The CDR3 is made up of 15 amino acids. The germline gives CDR1 SNHLY, CDR2 FYNNEI. V trimming: 6 bases; J trimming: 3 bases; junction bases outside the gene matches: 7. The DNA of the CDR3 is TGTGCCAGCAGCCCGGGACAGGGGTTTGACTATGGCTACACCTTC. It specifies CASSPGQGFDYGYTF.

The chain is built from TRBV6-1 and TRBJ2-5, with TRBD1 matching over 7 bases. J lost 1 base, V lost 6 bases, and 11 bases had no gene match. Germline V gives CDR1 MNHNS, CDR2 SASEGT. The CDR3 contains 16 residues. The CDR3 is CASSLQGTSLQETQYF. In DNA form, the CDR3 reads TGTGCCAGCAGCCTACAGGGGACCTCCCTCCAAGAGACCCAGTACTTC.